These T cell receptor beta chains were read from a single sample in a study of cytomegalovirus exposure and HLA in healthy donors. The table came from immunoSEQ multiplex PCR; TCRdb's copy has only in-frame clones and leaves some out. Among approximately 150,000 clones listed, about 65% were seen once. The sequenced sample was PBMCs. The receptors here all came from a woman between 18 and 30 years old in good health and CMV-seropositive. The CDR3 runs from the conserved cysteine through the conserved F or W. Fields, in order: V gene, D gene, clone size, J gene, CDR3 protein, CDR3 DNA. The D gene is left open where the match is weak. Clone size, where shown, is once, few, many, or a class for clones that have expanded.

V: TRBV6-5
D: TRBD2
size: -
J: TRBJ2-1
CDR3: CASSLAGSYNEQFF
DNA: TGTGCCAGCAGTCTAGCGGGGTCCTACAATGAGCAGTTCTTC

V: TRBV4-1
D: -
size: -
J: TRBJ1-4
CDR3: CASSQSGLGEKLFF
DNA: TGCGCCAGCAGCCAGTCAGGGTTGGGGGAAAAACTGTTTTTT

V: TRBV5-4
D: -
size: few
J: TRBJ1-4
CDR3: CASSLSVATNEKLFF
DNA: TGTGCCAGCAGCTTATCTGTAGCAACTAATGAAAAACTGTTTTTT

V: TRBV2
D: TRBD2
size: -
J: TRBJ2-7
CDR3: CASSQPPTSGSDEQYF
DNA: TGTGCCAGCAGTCAACCACCTACTAGCGGGAGCGACGAGCAGTACTTC

V: TRBV5-1
D: TRBD1
size: few
J: TRBJ2-3
CDR3: CASSLGQGIDTQYF
DNA: TGCGCCAGCAGCTTAGGACAGGGAATAGATACGCAGTATTTT

V: TRBV20-1
D: -
size: -
J: TRBJ1-2
CDR3: CSAPTDGYTF
DNA: TGCAGTGCTCCGACAGACGGCTACACCTTC

V: TRBV19
D: -
size: -
J: TRBJ1-1
CDR3: CASSVGLRTEAFF
DNA: TGTGCCAGTAGTGTAGGGTTACGGACTGAAGCTTTCTTT

V: TRBV19
D: TRBD1
size: -
J: TRBJ1-5
CDR3: CASSLSGQGVNQPQHF
DNA: TGTGCCAGTAGCCTCTCAGGACAGGGAGTTAATCAGCCCCAGCATTTT

V: TRBV30
D: TRBD2
size: -
J: TRBJ2-3
CDR3: CAWSGGADTQYF
DNA: TGTGCCTGGAGCGGGGGGGCAGATACGCAGTATTTT

V: TRBV28
D: TRBD1
size: once
J: TRBJ1-1
CDR3: CASSFPGQGAEAFF
DNA: TGTGCCAGCAGTTTCCCCGGACAGGGGGCTGAAGCTTTCTTT

V: TRBV21-1
D: -
size: once
J: TRBJ1-1
CDR3: CASGGGAGPMNTEAFF
DNA: TGTGCCTCTGGGGGGGGTGCCGGCCCTATGAACACTGAAGCTTTCTTT

V: TRBV9
D: -
size: -
J: TRBJ2-7
CDR3: CASSDTGLTYEQYF
DNA: TGTGCCAGCAGCGATACGGGACTCACTTACGAGCAGTACTTC

V: TRBV2
D: -
size: -
J: TRBJ1-5
CDR3: CASSLDSHSNQPQHF
DNA: TGTGCCAGCAGTCTTGACAGCCATAGCAATCAGCCCCAGCATTTT

V: TRBV29-1
D: TRBD2
size: few
J: TRBJ2-1
CDR3: CSVYSGLDNEQFF
DNA: TGCAGCGTCTATTCGGGACTAGACAATGAGCAGTTCTTC

V: TRBV6-5
D: -
size: -
J: TRBJ1-1
CDR3: CASSLRGPNTEAFF
DNA: TGTGCCAGCAGCCTCAGGGGCCCGAACACTGAAGCTTTCTTT

V: TRBV5-8
D: -
size: -
J: TRBJ2-5
CDR3: CASSFNTVRAKQETQYF
DNA: TGTGCCAGCAGCTTTAATACAGTCAGGGCGAAACAAGAGACCCAGTACTTC

V: TRBV30
D: -
size: -
J: TRBJ2-3
CDR3: CASHGSGGTDTQYF
DNA: TGTGCCTCGCACGGGAGCGGTGGCACAGATACGCAGTATTTT

V: TRBV7-9
D: -
size: -
J: TRBJ1-6
CDR3: CASSLDSLNSPLHF
DNA: TGTGCCAGCAGCTTGGACAGCTTAAATTCACCCCTCCACTTT

V: TRBV6-5
D: -
size: -
J: TRBJ1-1
CDR3: CASKGGQMNTEAFF
DNA: TGTGCCAGCAAAGGGGGTCAAATGAACACTGAAGCTTTCTTT

V: TRBV6-1
D: -
size: once
J: TRBJ1-5
CDR3: CASSTYSNQPQHF
DNA: TGTGCCAGCAGCACCTATAGCAATCAGCCCCAGCATTTT

V: TRBV27
D: -
size: -
J: TRBJ1-5
CDR3: CASSLFPNQPQHF
DNA: TGTGCCAGCAGTTTATTTCCAAATCAGCCCCAGCATTTT

V: TRBV30
D: -
size: -
J: TRBJ1-5
CDR3: CAWSRGQGRYPQHF
DNA: TGTGCCTGGAGCCGGGGACAAGGGCGTTATCCCCAGCATTTT

V: TRBV5-1
D: -
size: -
J: TRBJ1-4
CDR3: CASSSPGGNEKLFF
DNA: TGCGCCAGCAGCAGTCCGGGGGGTAATGAAAAACTGTTTTTT

V: TRBV7-3
D: TRBD1
size: -
J: TRBJ2-7
CDR3: CASSSGTAPYEQYF
DNA: TGTGCCAGCAGCTCGGGGACAGCCCCCTACGAGCAGTACTTC

V: TRBV11-3
D: TRBD2
size: -
J: TRBJ2-1
CDR3: CASSPEGGRIDEQFF
DNA: TGTGCCAGCAGCCCAGAGGGCGGGAGGATTGATGAGCAGTTCTTC

V: TRBV7-3
D: -
size: -
J: TRBJ1-1
CDR3: CASSQGYEAFF
DNA: TGTGCCAGCAGTCAGGGATATGAAGCTTTCTTT

V: TRBV6-1
D: TRBD1
size: -
J: TRBJ2-5
CDR3: CASSETGRETQYF
DNA: TGTGCCAGCAGCGAGACAGGGAGAGAGACCCAGTACTTC

V: TRBV11-2
D: TRBD1
size: -
J: TRBJ1-3
CDR3: CASSPRRGNTIYF
DNA: TGTGCCAGCAGCCCCCGCAGGGGGAACACCATATATTTT

V: TRBV5-4
D: TRBD2
size: few
J: TRBJ2-7
CDR3: CASSSGLGRAYEQYF
DNA: TGTGCCAGCAGCAGCGGACTAGGGCGAGCCTACGAGCAGTACTTC

V: TRBV7-2
D: -
size: -
J: TRBJ2-3
CDR3: CAGGSTDTQYF
DNA: TGTGCGGGGGGTAGCACAGATACGCAGTATTTT

V: TRBV5-4
D: TRBD1
size: -
J: TRBJ2-2
CDR3: CASSPYRGDTGELFF
DNA: TGTGCCAGCAGCCCCTACAGGGGTGACACCGGGGAGCTGTTTTTT

V: TRBV2
D: -
size: once
J: TRBJ2-5
CDR3: CASSGPTRVGETQYF
DNA: TGTGCCAGCAGTGGACCAACCAGGGTTGGGGAGACCCAGTACTTC

V: TRBV6-1
D: TRBD2
size: -
J: TRBJ2-7
CDR3: CASSEGDWGVGGSTLEQYF
DNA: TGTGCCAGCAGCGAAGGAGATTGGGGTGTAGGCGGGAGCACTCTCGAGCAGTACTTC

V: TRBV29-1
D: TRBD1
size: -
J: TRBJ2-7
CDR3: CSGRTGSSYEQYF
DNA: TGCAGCGGTCGGACAGGGAGCTCCTACGAGCAGTACTTC

V: TRBV28
D: TRBD2
size: -
J: TRBJ2-1
CDR3: CASSLGVLAGGHYNEQFF
DNA: TGTGCCAGCAGTTTGGGGGTGCTAGCGGGAGGACACTACAATGAGCAGTTCTTC

V: TRBV19
D: -
size: -
J: TRBJ1-2
CDR3: CASRSQGTPNYGYTF
DNA: TGTGCCAGTAGATCCCAGGGGACGCCTAACTATGGCTACACCTTC

V: TRBV7-6
D: TRBD1
size: -
J: TRBJ1-1
CDR3: CASSSGQGAFTEAFF
DNA: TGTGCCAGCAGCTCCGGACAGGGGGCTTTCACTGAAGCTTTCTTT

V: TRBV5-1
D: -
size: few
J: TRBJ1-1
CDR3: CASSRTGYDTEAFF
DNA: TGCGCCAGCAGCCGAACAGGGTATGACACTGAAGCTTTCTTT

V: TRBV29-1
D: -
size: -
J: TRBJ1-1
CDR3: CSVEDVGTEAFF
DNA: TGCAGCGTTGAAGATGTCGGCACTGAAGCTTTCTTT

V: TRBV21-1
D: -
size: -
J: TRBJ1-1
CDR3: CASSKGPFFTEAFF
DNA: TGTGCCAGCAGCAAAGGGCCTTTCTTCACTGAAGCTTTCTTT

V: TRBV7-9
D: TRBD1
size: once
J: TRBJ1-5
CDR3: CASSLAASGQGNQPQHF
DNA: TGTGCCAGCAGCTTAGCTGCTTCGGGACAGGGAAATCAGCCCCAGCATTTT

V: TRBV4-1
D: TRBD1
size: -
J: TRBJ1-3
CDR3: CASSRTGPGQGTGNTIYF
DNA: TGCGCCAGCAGTCGGACGGGTCCGGGACAGGGTACTGGAAACACCATATATTTT

V: TRBV5-1
D: TRBD1
size: -
J: TRBJ1-1
CDR3: CASRPNPGTDAEAFF
DNA: TGCGCCAGCAGACCGAACCCCGGGACAGATGCTGAAGCTTTCTTT

V: TRBV30
D: TRBD1
size: -
J: TRBJ1-5
CDR3: CAWRRQGRNQPQHF
DNA: TGTGCCTGGAGACGACAGGGGAGAAATCAGCCCCAGCATTTT

V: TRBV29-1
D: TRBD1
size: -
J: TRBJ1-2
CDR3: CSVERGQGIVGYTF
DNA: TGCAGCGTGGAACGGGGACAGGGAATCGTTGGCTACACCTTC

V: TRBV5-1
D: TRBD1
size: few
J: TRBJ1-1
CDR3: CASSSGQGTNTEAFF
DNA: TGCGCCAGCAGCTCAGGACAGGGGACGAACACTGAAGCTTTCTTT

V: TRBV7-9
D: TRBD1
size: -
J: TRBJ1-3
CDR3: CASSNSRGTDGNTIYF
DNA: TGTGCCAGCAGCAACAGCAGGGGGACAGATGGAAACACCATATATTTT

V: TRBV29-1
D: -
size: -
J: TRBJ1-1
CDR3: CSVEDSTLMNTEAFF
DNA: TGCAGCGTTGAGGACAGCACTCTTATGAACACTGAAGCTTTCTTT

V: TRBV27
D: TRBD1
size: -
J: TRBJ1-1
CDR3: CASRDWDRTFAEAFF
DNA: TGTGCCAGCAGGGATTGGGACAGAACTTTCGCTGAAGCTTTCTTT

V: TRBV2
D: -
size: -
J: TRBJ2-5
CDR3: CASKTDQETQYF
DNA: TGTGCCAGCAAGACAGACCAAGAGACCCAGTACTTC

V: TRBV29-1
D: -
size: -
J: TRBJ2-2
CDR3: CSAPTQSGELFF
DNA: TGCAGCGCCCCGACTCAATCCGGGGAGCTGTTTTTT

V: TRBV30
D: TRBD2
size: -
J: TRBJ2-1
CDR3: CAWSVTSGGYEQFF
DNA: TGTGCCTGGAGTGTAACTAGCGGGGGCTATGAGCAGTTCTTC

V: TRBV5-1
D: -
size: -
J: TRBJ2-1
CDR3: CASSNWGQGGKNEQFF
DNA: TGCGCCAGCAGCAATTGGGGCCAGGGTGGTAAAAATGAGCAGTTCTTC

V: TRBV9
D: TRBD1
size: -
J: TRBJ1-1
CDR3: CASSVGSLDRVDGAFF
DNA: TGTGCCAGCAGCGTAGGTTCACTGGACAGGGTCGATGGGGCTTTCTTT

V: TRBV6-5
D: -
size: -
J: TRBJ1-2
CDR3: CASLDGANYGYTF
DNA: TGTGCCAGCTTAGACGGAGCTAACTATGGCTACACCTTC

V: TRBV14
D: TRBD1
size: -
J: TRBJ2-5
CDR3: CASSLNRGWQETQYF
DNA: TGTGCCAGCAGCCTAAACAGGGGTTGGCAAGAGACCCAGTACTTC

V: TRBV7-2
D: TRBD1
size: -
J: TRBJ2-2
CDR3: CASSAPGTGLTSNTGELFF
DNA: TGTGCCAGCAGCGCGCCTGGGACAGGGCTTACCTCGAACACCGGGGAGCTGTTTTTT

V: TRBV7-3
D: -
size: -
J: TRBJ1-4
CDR3: CASSLLGGANEKLFF
DNA: TGTGCCAGCAGCTTACTGGGGGGTGCTAATGAAAAACTGTTTTTT

V: TRBV5-1
D: TRBD1
size: -
J: TRBJ1-1
CDR3: CASSLRQGLGTEAFF
DNA: TGCGCCAGCAGCCTGAGACAGGGTCTGGGAACTGAAGCTTTCTTT